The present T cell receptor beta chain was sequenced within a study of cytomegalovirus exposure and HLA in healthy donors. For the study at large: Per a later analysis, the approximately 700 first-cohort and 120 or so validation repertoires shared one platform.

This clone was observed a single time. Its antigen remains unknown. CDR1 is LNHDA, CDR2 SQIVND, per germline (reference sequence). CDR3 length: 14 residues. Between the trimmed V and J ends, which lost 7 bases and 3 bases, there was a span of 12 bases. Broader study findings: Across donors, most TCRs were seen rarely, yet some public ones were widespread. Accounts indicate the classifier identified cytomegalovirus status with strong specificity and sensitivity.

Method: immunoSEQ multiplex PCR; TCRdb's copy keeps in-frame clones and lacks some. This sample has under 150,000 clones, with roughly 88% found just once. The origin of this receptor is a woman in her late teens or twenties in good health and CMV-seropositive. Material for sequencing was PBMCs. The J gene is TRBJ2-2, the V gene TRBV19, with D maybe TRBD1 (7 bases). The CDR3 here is CASTGDRYTGELFF. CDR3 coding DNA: TGTGCCAGTACGGGGGACAGATACACCGGGGAGCTGTTTTTT.